This T cell receptor beta chain was retrieved from a study of tumor-infiltrating lymphocytes in primary liver carcinoma. Researchers drew blood RNA from unsorted whole blood and extracted germline DNA as well. This clonotype has only one observation. Antigen: not known. The study's findings and limits: It was in tumors, not blood, that the top-250-clone fraction was significantly higher (p = 0.039).

Starting material of 450 to 500 ng total RNA yielded TCR beta cDNA via a constant-region primer. Three rounds of nested multiplex PCR with slightly modified ARM-PCR produced TCR beta libraries. For around 9 cycles apiece, the opening two PCR rounds ran with TRBV1-TRBV30 forward primers and a C-beta reverse primer. TCRdb used MiXCR to reprocess the multiplex PCR reads, holding one entry per CDR3 protein. The profile shows 330,000 or so distinct CDR3 sequences, 65% of them singletons. This CDR3 has 13 residues. Germline values: CDR1 SEHNR, CDR2 FQNEAQ (reference sequence). V was cut by 7 bases and J by 2 bases, with 10 bases left in between.

The receptor comes from a man in his forties with primary liver carcinoma and hepatitis B virus infection. This chain uses TRBV7-9 with TRBJ2-3; TRBD1 is a possible D gene (5 bases). Specimen: peripheral blood. The chain's CDR3 is CASTGKYTDTQYF. CDR3 coding DNA: TGTGCCAGCACAGGGAAATACACAGATACGCAGTATTTT.